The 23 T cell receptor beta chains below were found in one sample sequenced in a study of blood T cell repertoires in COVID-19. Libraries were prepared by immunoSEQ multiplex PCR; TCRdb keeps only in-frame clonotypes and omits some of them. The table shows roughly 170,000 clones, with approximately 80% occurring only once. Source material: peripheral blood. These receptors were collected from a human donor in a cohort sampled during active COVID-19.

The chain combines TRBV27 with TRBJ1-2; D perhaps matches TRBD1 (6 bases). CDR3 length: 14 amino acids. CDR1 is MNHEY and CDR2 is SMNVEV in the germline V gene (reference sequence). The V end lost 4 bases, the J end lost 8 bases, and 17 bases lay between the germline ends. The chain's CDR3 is CASSSGVGVGGYTF. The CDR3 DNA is TGTGCCAGCAGTTCAGGGGTCGGAGTTGGGGGCTACACCTTC.

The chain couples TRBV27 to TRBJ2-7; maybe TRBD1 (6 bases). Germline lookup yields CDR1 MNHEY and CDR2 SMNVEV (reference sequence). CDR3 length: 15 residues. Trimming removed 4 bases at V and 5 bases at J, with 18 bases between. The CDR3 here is CASSSEQGRYDEQYF. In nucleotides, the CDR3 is TGTGCCAGCAGTTCGGAACAGGGAAGGTACGACGAGCAGTACTTC.

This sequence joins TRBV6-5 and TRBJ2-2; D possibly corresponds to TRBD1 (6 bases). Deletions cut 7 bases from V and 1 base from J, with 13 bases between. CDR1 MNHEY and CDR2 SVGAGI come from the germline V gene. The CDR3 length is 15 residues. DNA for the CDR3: TGTGCCAGCAAGATGGGACACTTGAACACCGGGGAGCTGTTTTTT. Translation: CASKMGHLNTGELFF.

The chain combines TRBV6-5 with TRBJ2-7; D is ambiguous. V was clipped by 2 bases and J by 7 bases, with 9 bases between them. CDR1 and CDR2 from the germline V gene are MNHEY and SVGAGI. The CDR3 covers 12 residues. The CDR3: CASSYAGREQYF. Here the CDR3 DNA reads TGTGCCAGCAGTTACGCAGGAAGGGAGCAGTACTTC.

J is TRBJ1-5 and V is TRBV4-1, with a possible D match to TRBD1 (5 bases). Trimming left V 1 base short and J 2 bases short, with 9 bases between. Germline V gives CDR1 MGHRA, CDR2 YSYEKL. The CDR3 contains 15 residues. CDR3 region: CASSQGDSGNQPQHF. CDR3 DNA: TGCGCCAGCAGCCAAGGAGACAGTGGCAATCAGCCCCAGCATTTT.

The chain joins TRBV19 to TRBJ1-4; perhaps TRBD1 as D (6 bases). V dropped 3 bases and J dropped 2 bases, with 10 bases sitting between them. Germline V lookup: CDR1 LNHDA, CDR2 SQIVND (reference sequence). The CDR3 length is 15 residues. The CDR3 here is CASSIDRPTNEKLFF. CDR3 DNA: TGTGCCAGTAGTATCGACAGGCCCACTAATGAAAAACTGTTTTTT.

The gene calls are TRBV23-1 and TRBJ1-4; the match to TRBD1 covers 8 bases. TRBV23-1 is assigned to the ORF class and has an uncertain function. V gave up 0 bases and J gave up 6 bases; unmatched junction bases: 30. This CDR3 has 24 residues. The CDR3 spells CASSQSGWGRGLYPLHRSDEKLFF. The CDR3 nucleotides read TGCGCCAGCAGTCAATCGGGTTGGGGCAGGGGGCTCTATCCCCTCCACCGATCTGATGAAAAACTGTTTTTT.

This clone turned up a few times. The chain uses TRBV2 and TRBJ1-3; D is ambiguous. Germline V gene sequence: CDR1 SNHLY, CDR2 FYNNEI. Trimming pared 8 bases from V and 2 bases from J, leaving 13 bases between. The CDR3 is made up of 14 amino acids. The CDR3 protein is CASSSPKPGNTIYF. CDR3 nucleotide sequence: TGTGCCAGCTCAAGCCCCAAGCCTGGAAACACCATATATTTT.

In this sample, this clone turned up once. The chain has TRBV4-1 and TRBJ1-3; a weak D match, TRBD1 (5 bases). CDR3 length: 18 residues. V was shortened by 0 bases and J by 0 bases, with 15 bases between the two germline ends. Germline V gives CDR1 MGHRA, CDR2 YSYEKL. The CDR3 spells CASSQESRGRASGNTIYF. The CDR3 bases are TGCGCCAGCAGCCAAGAGAGTAGAGGCAGGGCCTCTGGAAACACCATATATTTT.

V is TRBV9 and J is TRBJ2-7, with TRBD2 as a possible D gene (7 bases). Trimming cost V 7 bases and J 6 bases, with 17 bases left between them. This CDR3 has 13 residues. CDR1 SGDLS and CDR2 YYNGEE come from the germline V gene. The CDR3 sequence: CASSKVGGREQYF. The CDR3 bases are TGTGCCAGCTCCAAAGTGGGGGGGCGCGAGCAGTACTTC.

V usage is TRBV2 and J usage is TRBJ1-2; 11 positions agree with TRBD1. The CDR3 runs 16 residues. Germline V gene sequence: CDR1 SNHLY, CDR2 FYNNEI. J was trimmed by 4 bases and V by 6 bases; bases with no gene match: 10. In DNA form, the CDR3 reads TGTGCCAGCAGCGATCCGGGACAGGGGGTGATCTATGGCTACACCTTC. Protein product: CASSDPGQGVIYGYTF.

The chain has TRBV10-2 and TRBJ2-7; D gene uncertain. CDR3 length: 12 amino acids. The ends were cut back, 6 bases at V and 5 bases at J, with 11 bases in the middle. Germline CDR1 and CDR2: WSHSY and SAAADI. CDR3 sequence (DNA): TGCGCCAGCAGCGCAAGACTGAACGAGCAGTACTTC. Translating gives CASSARLNEQYF.

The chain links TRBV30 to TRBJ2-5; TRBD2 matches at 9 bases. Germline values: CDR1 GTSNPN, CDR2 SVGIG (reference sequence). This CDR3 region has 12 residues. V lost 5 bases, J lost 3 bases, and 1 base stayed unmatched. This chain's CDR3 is CAWASGEETQYF. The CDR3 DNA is TGTGCCTGGGCTAGCGGGGAAGAGACCCAGTACTTC.

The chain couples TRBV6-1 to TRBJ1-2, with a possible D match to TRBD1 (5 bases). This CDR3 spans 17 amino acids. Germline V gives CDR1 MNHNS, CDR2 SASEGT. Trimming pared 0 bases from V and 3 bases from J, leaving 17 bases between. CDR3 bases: TGTGCCAGCAGTGAAGCGTACGGGGGGGTCGTCGACTATGGCTACACCTTC. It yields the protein CASSEAYGGVVDYGYTF.

CDR3 sequence: CSVGRSPYEQYF. CDR3 coding DNA: TGCAGCGTTGGTCGGTCTCCCTACGAGCAGTACTTC. This sequence joins TRBV29-1 and TRBJ2-7; D unclear. Germline CDR1 and CDR2: SQVTM and ANQGSEA. The CDR3 has 12 residues. Trimming shortened V by 4 bases and J by 2 bases, and 9 bases separated the two germline ends.

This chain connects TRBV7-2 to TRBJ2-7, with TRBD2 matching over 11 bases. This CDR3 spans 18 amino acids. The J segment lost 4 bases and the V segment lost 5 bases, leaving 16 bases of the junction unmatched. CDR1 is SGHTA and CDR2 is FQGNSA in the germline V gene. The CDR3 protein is CASSHRASGGRLGYEQYF. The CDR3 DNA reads TGTGCCAGCAGCCACAGGGCTAGCGGGGGGAGGTTAGGGTACGAGCAGTACTTC.

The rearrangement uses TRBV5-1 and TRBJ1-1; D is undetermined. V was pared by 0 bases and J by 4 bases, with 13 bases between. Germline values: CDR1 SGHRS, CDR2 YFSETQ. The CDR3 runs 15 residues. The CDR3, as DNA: TGCGCCAGCAGCTTGGACGGAGACCTGACCACTGAAGCTTTCTTT. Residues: CASSLDGDLTTEAFF.

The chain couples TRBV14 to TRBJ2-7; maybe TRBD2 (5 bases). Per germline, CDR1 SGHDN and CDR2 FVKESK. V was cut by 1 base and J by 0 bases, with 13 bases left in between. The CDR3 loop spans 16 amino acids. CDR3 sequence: CASSQGLGDSSYEQYF. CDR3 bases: TGTGCCAGCAGCCAAGGGCTCGGGGATAGCTCCTACGAGCAGTACTTC.

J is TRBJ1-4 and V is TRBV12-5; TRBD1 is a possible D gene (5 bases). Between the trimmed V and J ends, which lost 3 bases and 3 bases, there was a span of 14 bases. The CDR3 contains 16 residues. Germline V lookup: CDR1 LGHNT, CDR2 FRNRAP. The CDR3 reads CASGLGHTRSNEKLFF. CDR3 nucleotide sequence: TGTGCTAGTGGTTTAGGACACACGCGGTCTAATGAAAAACTGTTTTTT.

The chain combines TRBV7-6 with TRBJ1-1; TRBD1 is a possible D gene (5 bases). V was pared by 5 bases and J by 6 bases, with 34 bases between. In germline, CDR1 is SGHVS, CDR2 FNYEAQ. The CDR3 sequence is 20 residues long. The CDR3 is CASSNITRGGWTALNAEAFF. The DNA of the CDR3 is TGTGCCAGCAGCAATATCACACGGGGGGGTTGGACGGCCCTAAACGCTGAAGCTTTCTTT.

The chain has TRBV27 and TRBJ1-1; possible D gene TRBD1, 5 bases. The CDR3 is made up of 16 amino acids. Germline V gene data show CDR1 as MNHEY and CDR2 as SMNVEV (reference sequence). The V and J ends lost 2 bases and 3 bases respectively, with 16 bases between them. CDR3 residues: CASSLRRGRSHTEAFF. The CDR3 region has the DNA TGTGCCAGCAGTTTACGGCGGGGCCGCTCGCACACTGAAGCTTTCTTT.

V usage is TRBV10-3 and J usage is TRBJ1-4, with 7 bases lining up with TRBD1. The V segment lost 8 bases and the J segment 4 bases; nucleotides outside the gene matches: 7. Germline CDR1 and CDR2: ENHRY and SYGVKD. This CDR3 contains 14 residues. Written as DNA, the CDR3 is TGTGCCATCTCGCCCGGGACAGATAATGAAAAACTGTTTTTT. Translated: CAISPGTDNEKLFF.

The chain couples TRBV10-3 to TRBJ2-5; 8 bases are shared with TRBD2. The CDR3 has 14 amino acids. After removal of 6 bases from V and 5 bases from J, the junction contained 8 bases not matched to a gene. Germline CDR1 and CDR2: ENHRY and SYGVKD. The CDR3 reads CAISLNGGAETQYF. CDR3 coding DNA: TGTGCCATCAGCCTCAACGGGGGGGCGGAGACCCAGTACTTC.